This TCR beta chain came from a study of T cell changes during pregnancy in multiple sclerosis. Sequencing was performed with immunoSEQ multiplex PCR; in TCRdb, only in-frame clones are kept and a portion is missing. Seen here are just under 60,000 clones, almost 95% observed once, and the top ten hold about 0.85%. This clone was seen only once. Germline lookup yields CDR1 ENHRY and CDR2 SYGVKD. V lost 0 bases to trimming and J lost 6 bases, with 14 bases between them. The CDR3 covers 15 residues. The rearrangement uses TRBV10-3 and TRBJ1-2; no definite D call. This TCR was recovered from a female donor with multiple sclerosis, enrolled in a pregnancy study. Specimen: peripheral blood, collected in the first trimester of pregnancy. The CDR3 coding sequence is TGTGCCATCAGTGAGTCGGTTGGGCAGACGAATGGCTACACCTTC. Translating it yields CAISESVGQTNGYTF.